This T cell receptor beta chain was sequenced for a study of blood T cell repertoires in COVID-19. Across the whole study: Donors in the United States, Italy and Spain gave samples during acute or convalescent COVID-19. PBMCs, B-cell-depleted T cells, or T cells provided the cDNA or gDNA that made up the material.

Deletions cut 3 bases from V and 1 base from J, with 12 bases between. Germline V lookup: CDR1 LNHDA, CDR2 SQIVND (reference sequence). CDR3 size: 16 residues. Authors' methods: Scientists estimated how many nucleated cells there were by amplifying reference gene primers. Using immunoSEQ multiplex PCR, the repertoire was profiled, and TCRdb retains in-frame clones only, with some absent. That table supplies the V and J calls and clone size; D and trimming were determined from the DNA. The sample shows 60,000 to 80,000 clones, roughly 90% of them seen only once. V and J are TRBV19 and TRBJ2-2, with a tentative D call TRBD1 (6 bases). The receptor's source is a man in his 60s with acute or convalescent COVID-19. The sequenced sample was peripheral blood. CDR3 sequence (DNA): TGTGCCAGTAGTATCGGCAGGGGTGTGAACACCGGGGAGCTGTTTTTT. This codes for CASSIGRGVNTGELFF.